The clone carrying this T cell receptor beta chain counts as medium-sized by frequency. The data are from a study of T cell clusters in autoimmune cytopenias. The CDR3 extends over 13 amino acids. From germline, CDR1 is ENHRY and CDR2 SYGVKD. TRB amplification used around 260 ng of peripheral blood genomic DNA. Multiplex touch-down PCR amplified TRB using TRB-A and TRB-B pools in one tube. From the multiplex PCR reads, TCRdb lists one entry per CDR3 protein and no DNA. Its table records around 630 distinct CDR3 sequences. This same sample was also taken into another study, of T cell repertoires in aging, cancer and after chemotherapy. From that paper: Six age groups, ranging from 30 or younger to 70 or older, included the donors. Median generation probability rose over the chemotherapy interval in each cancer cohort, suggesting rebound thymic output. Hematological cancer patients had lymphoid organ infiltration that may impair thymic emigration or T cell expansion.

Sequencing was carried out using peripheral blood. The clonotype originates from a human donor with chronic lymphocytic leukemia. The V and J genes are TRBV10-3 and TRBJ1-5; the TRBD1 assignment by TCRdb is unverifiable without DNA. The CDR3 region is CAINTGEDQPQHF.